This TCR beta chain was sequenced for a study of blood T cell repertoires in COVID-19 (dated by TCRdb to about 2020). Some background on the complete study: Samples from collaborators originated in the United States, Italy and Spain and spanned both the acute and convalescent phases of COVID-19. The material from the prospective study consisted of cDNA or gDNA derived from T cells, B-cell-depleted T cells, or PBMCs. Deeply sampled blood TCRbeta repertoires from subjects exposed to, actively infected with, or recovered from COVID-19 were included in the dataset. The repertoires were released in a freely available public database intended as a resource for research on the immune response to SARS-CoV-2. The samples were drawn from two sources: the first 160 participants of the ongoing ImmuneRACE study, and 1,254 subjects contributed by 6 global collaborators. The sample metadata nearly always contained a de-identified subject ID, COVID-19 status, age in years and sex. Where available, HLA class I and class II types were taken from metadata supplied by the sample provider and were not determined by assay-based typing. Overall study results and their limits: Clinical and demographic metadata were provided uncurated, with the amount varying by source and participant.

TCRbeta CDR3 regions were amplified from genomic DNA using the immunoSEQ Assay, a bias-controlled multiplex PCR. As for how the authors treated the data: The number of nucleated cells in each sample was estimated from the amplification of reference gene primers within the assay. Sequence reads were collapsed and filtered to measure the absolute abundance of every unique TCRbeta CDR3 rearrangement. For each sample, productive Simpson clonality was calculated as the square root of Simpson's diversity index across productive rearrangements. TCRdb provides this immuneACCESS table in a form limited to in-frame rearrangements. Some clones are lacking; in checked studies, under half of them reflect an unresolved V gene, and why the rest are absent is not known. D and trimming come from the DNA, and the V and J calls and clone size come from that table. In all, the sample holds approximately 260,000 clones, and 75% to 85% of those were seen once. The ten biggest clones cover under 15% of the sample.

Relative to germline, V is missing 4 bases and J is missing 7 bases, with 6 bases of the junction outside any gene match. The germline V gene (reference sequence) provides CDR1 SGHNT and CDR2 YYREEE. The cysteine opens and the phenylalanine closes a CDR3 of 13 amino acids. Only the CDR3 portion is preserved as DNA: 39 bases, with reading frame beginning at the first base. Each collaborating institution followed its own protocols to collect whole blood in K2EDTA tubes. For TCRbeta analysis, collaborator samples were shipped as frozen whole blood, as isolated PBMCs, or as DNA extracted from either sample type. Notes on this clone: Its antigen is not yet known. Base quality data are lacking; no much larger clone is found one base away.

Sequenced input: peripheral blood. The TCR was taken from an older woman with active or convalescent COVID-19. The rearrangement joined TRBV5-4 to TRBJ1-2, and 8 junction bases match TRBD1. The sequenced DNA is TGTGCCAGCAGCCCGCAGGGGGCCGGTGGCTACACCTTC. Translated, it gives CASSPQGAGGYTF.